This is a list of T cell receptor beta chains from one sample in a study of blood T cell repertoires in COVID-19. Profiled with immunoSEQ multiplex PCR; TCRdb holds only in-frame clones, not every one. The sample records approximately 270,000 clones, over 75% being singletons. The sample consisted of peripheral blood. Receptors were obtained from a woman in her sixties or seventies with acute or convalescent COVID-19. CDR3s include the opening cysteine and the closing phenylalanine or tryptophan. A D gene is named only where the DNA matches it firmly. Size is stated for part of the rows, as once, few or many counts, or as a class when the clone is expanded.

>NA|TRBV7-2|NA|TRBJ2-1
CASSGTLYNEQFF
TGTGCCAGCAGCGGGACTTTATACAATGAGCAGTTCTTC
>NA|TRBV5-1|TRBD1|TRBJ1-2
CASSLDRGYGYTF
TGCGCCAGCAGCTTGGACAGGGGATACGGCTACACCTTC
>NA|TRBV5-1|NA|TRBJ2-7
CASSLSPGTYEQYF
TGCGCCAGCAGCTTGTCCCCAGGAACCTACGAGCAGTACTTC
>NA|TRBV18|NA|TRBJ2-3
CASSPPTSTDTQYF
TGTGCCAGCTCACCCCCGACTAGCACAGATACGCAGTATTTT
>NA|TRBV11-2|NA|TRBJ2-2
CASSLDRGSTGELFF
TGTGCCAGCAGCTTAGATCGCGGCAGCACCGGGGAGCTGTTTTTT
>NA|TRBV29-1|NA|TRBJ1-1
CSSGTRRNTEAFF
TGCAGCTCAGGAACCCGACGGAACACTGAAGCTTTCTTT
>NA|TRBV3-1/TRBV3-2|NA|TRBJ2-5
CASSQMRGETQYF
TGTGCCAGCAGCCAGATGAGGGGGGAGACCCAGTACTTC
>NA|TRBV12-5|NA|TRBJ1-1
CASGKSGNTEAFF
TGTGCTAGTGGTAAGTCAGGGAACACTGAAGCTTTCTTT
>NA|TRBV7-2|NA|TRBJ1-3
CASSFQDGNTIYF
TGTGCCAGCAGTTTCCAGGATGGAAACACCATATATTTT
>NA|TRBV5-1|TRBD2|TRBJ2-7
CASSSRLAGGSSYEQYF
TGCGCCAGCAGCTCCCGACTAGCGGGGGGGTCCTCCTACGAGCAGTACTTC
>NA|TRBV4-1|NA|TRBJ2-1
CASSQDLGPYNEQFF
TGCGCCAGCAGCCAAGATCTTGGCCCCTACAATGAGCAGTTCTTC
>NA|TRBV24-1|NA|TRBJ2-2
CATSGGPSGELFF
TGTGCCACCAGTGGCGGGCCGAGCGGGGAGCTGTTTTTT
>NA|TRBV3-1/TRBV3-2|NA|TRBJ1-2
CASSQEGLRHGYTF
TGTGCCAGCAGCCAAGAGGGACTACGGCATGGCTACACCTTC
>once|TRBV30|NA|TRBJ1-1
CAWSVIALNTEAFF
TGTGCCTGGAGTGTAATAGCCCTCAACACTGAAGCTTTCTTT
>NA|TRBV18|NA|TRBJ2-5
CASSPRETQYF
TGTGCCAGCTCACCGAGGGAGACCCAGTACTTC
>NA|TRBV7-2|TRBD1|TRBJ1-2
CASSAGQLYGYTF
TGTGCCAGCAGCGCGGGACAGCTCTATGGCTACACCTTC
>NA|TRBV20-1|NA|TRBJ2-1
CSAFYNEQFF
TGCAGTGCCTTTTACAATGAGCAGTTCTTC
>NA|TRBV9|NA|TRBJ1-1
CASSVAGSTEAFF
TGTGCCAGCAGCGTGGCAGGGTCCACTGAAGCTTTCTTT
>NA|TRBV6-6|NA|TRBJ1-5
CASSRQSQNQPQHF
TGTGCCAGCAGTCGCCAATCCCAGAATCAGCCCCAGCATTTT
>NA|TRBV25-1|NA|TRBJ2-2
CASSAAGHTGELFF
TGTGCCAGCAGTGCAGCAGGGCACACCGGGGAGCTGTTTTTT
>NA|TRBV5-1|NA|TRBJ1-2
CASSLVGSSERLYGYTF
TGCGCCAGCAGCTTGGTAGGGAGTTCCGAGCGTCTCTATGGCTACACCTTC
>NA|TRBV4-1|NA|TRBJ1-5
CASSRWGAGEGSNQPQHF
TGCGCCAGCAGCCGCTGGGGGGCGGGGGAGGGCAGCAATCAGCCCCAGCATTTT
>once|TRBV7-8|NA|TRBJ1-1
CASSLVVPNTEAFF
TGTGCCAGCAGCTTAGTCGTCCCGAACACTGAAGCTTTCTTT
>NA|TRBV10-3|NA|TRBJ1-2
CAIRGTRHHYGYTF
TGTGCCATCAGGGGGACACGCCACCACTATGGCTACACCTTC
>NA|TRBV11-2|TRBD1|TRBJ2-2
CASSPTGTGELFF
TGTGCCAGCAGCCCGACAGGGACCGGGGAGCTGTTTTTT
>NA|TRBV5-1|TRBD2|TRBJ2-2
CASGLAGADTGELFF
TGCGCCAGCGGACTAGCAGGGGCCGACACCGGGGAGCTGTTTTTT
>NA|TRBV6-4|NA|TRBJ1-6
CASSEGADFNSPLHF
TGTGCCAGCAGTGAAGGTGCAGACTTTAATTCACCCCTCCACTTT
>NA|TRBV3-1/TRBV3-2|NA|TRBJ2-1
CASSQEALATNEQFF
TGTGCCAGCAGCCAAGAGGCACTAGCAACCAATGAGCAGTTCTTC
>NA|TRBV7-8|TRBD2|TRBJ2-3
CASSPENGGGPHTQYF
TGTGCCAGCAGCCCTGAGAACGGGGGGGGCCCCCATACGCAGTATTTT
>NA|TRBV5-1|NA|TRBJ2-7
CAAEELSRCVYEQYF
TGCGCCGCCGAGGAGTTATCCCGCTGTGTCTACGAGCAGTACTTC
>few|TRBV4-1|TRBD1|TRBJ1-2
CASSQTGLNYGYTF
TGCGCCAGCAGCCAGACAGGGCTCAACTATGGCTACACCTTC
>NA|TRBV4-2|TRBD2|TRBJ2-3
CASSQDQRGDTQYF
TGTGCCAGCAGCCAAGATCAGCGGGGAGATACGCAGTATTTT